What follows describes a single TCR beta chain. The study recruited people aged about 18 to 95 years across under 25 US areas. These data originate in a study of blood T cell repertoires in COVID-19. Overall study: Sites in the United States, Italy and Spain provided acute and convalescent COVID-19 samples.

Authors' data handling: Nucleated cell number was recorded as an estimate derived from reference gene primer amplification. The protocol was immunoSEQ multiplex PCR, while the TCRdb copy is restricted to in-frame clones and leaves out a portion. V and J calls and clone size follow that table, whereas D and trimming were derived from the DNA. The top ten hold 0.65% to 0.9% of the sample, which has more than 400,000 clones, around 90% seen once. This sequence originates from a young woman who had recovered from COVID-19. Sequences were obtained from PBMCs or T cells enriched from blood (not recorded which).

The CDR3 region has the DNA TGTGCCAGCAGCTTAGAGGGACAGGGGAACTATGGCTACACCTTC. Its protein is CASSLEGQGNYGYTF. J is TRBJ1-2 and V is TRBV11-2, with 10 bases matching TRBD1. CDR3 length: 15 residues. The germline V gene encodes CDR1 SGHAT and CDR2 FQNNGV. Trimming cost V 0 bases and J 2 bases; bases outside gene matches: 0.